A selection of T cell receptor beta chains follows, all from one sample in a study of blood T cell repertoires in COVID-19. Assay used: immunoSEQ multiplex PCR; TCRdb lists only in-frame clones, some missing. The profile shows some 250,000 clones, roughly 90% of them singletons. The sample comprised PBMCs or T cells enriched from blood (not recorded which). These receptors originate from a man between 35 and 55 years old who had recovered from COVID-19. CDR3s include the opening cysteine and the closing phenylalanine or tryptophan. A D gene is named only where the DNA matches it firmly. Clone size is not always given. Where it is, it says once, few, many or a class for expanded clones.

TRBV2	TRBJ2-5	TRBD1	.	TGTGCCAGCGACAGGGTCATCCAAGAGACCCAGTACTTC	CASDRVIQETQYF
TRBV15	TRBJ1-5	.	.	TGTGCCACCAGGGGGCCCAATGCCAGGGGTCCCAATCAGCCCCAGCATTTT	CATRGPNARGPNQPQHF
TRBV9	TRBJ2-2	TRBD2	many	TGTGCCAGCAGCGTATACGGCAGCGGGGGCACCGGGGAGCTGTTTTTT	CASSVYGSGGTGELFF
TRBV7-9	TRBJ2-4	TRBD1	.	TGTGCCAGCAGCCCCCCTGGACAGGGGGGAGCAGGAAACATTCAGTACTTC	CASSPPGQGGAGNIQYF
TRBV2	TRBJ1-6	.	.	TGTGCCAGCAGCCGGACAGAAGTCTCACCCCTCCACTTT	CASSRTEVSPLHF
TRBV28	TRBJ1-4	.	.	TGTGCCAGCAAGGGAGCTAATGAAAAACTGTTTTTT	CASKGANEKLFF
TRBV6-5	TRBJ2-7	.	.	TGTGCCAGCAGTTACAATGGGCCCTACGAGCAGTACTTC	CASSYNGPYEQYF
TRBV5-1	TRBJ1-6	TRBD1	.	TGCGCCAGCAGCTTACAGGGGGCGTTTGGAAATTCACCCCTCCACTTT	CASSLQGAFGNSPLHF
TRBV3-1/TRBV3-2	TRBJ2-7	TRBD2	.	TGTGCCAGCAGCCATGAGTTGCGGGAGCCCTCGTACGAGCAGTACTTC	CASSHELREPSYEQYF
TRBV6-1	TRBJ2-1	.	once	TGTGCCAGCAGTGAATTCCCGTTCGAGCGGCCAGTGCAGTTCTTC	CASSEFPFERPVQFF
TRBV15	TRBJ2-1	.	.	TGTGCCACCAGCAGAGATCCTAGTAGCGGTGAGCAGTTCTTC	CATSRDPSSGEQFF
TRBV6-5	TRBJ2-1	TRBD1	once	TGTGCCAGCAGTTCGGACAGGGGGAATGAGCAGTTCTTC	CASSSDRGNEQFF
TRBV4-1	TRBJ2-7	TRBD1	.	TGCGCCAGCAGCCTACGAGAGACAGGGCCGAACTACGAGCAGTACTTC	CASSLRETGPNYEQYF
TRBV19	TRBJ2-6	.	once	TGTGCCAGTAGTATCTTACAGGGTTCTGGGGCCAACGTCCTGACTTTC	CASSILQGSGANVLTF
TRBV4-3	TRBJ2-3	.	.	TGCGCCAGCAGTACTAGACCCCGCACAGATACGCAGTATTTT	CASSTRPRTDTQYF
TRBV28	TRBJ1-1	.	.	TGTGCCAGCAGGCTCGACGGGGGGCGATACACTGAAGCTTTCTTT	CASRLDGGRYTEAFF
TRBV7-9	TRBJ1-3	.	.	TGTGCCAGCAGCCCCTTCGGGGTTGAAAACACCATATATTTT	CASSPFGVENTIYF
TRBV2	TRBJ2-7	TRBD2	.	TGTGCCAGCAGTCCGGGACTAGCGGGGGGGCTTCGGGAGCAGTACTTC	CASSPGLAGGLREQYF
TRBV9	TRBJ2-3	TRBD2	.	TGTGCCAGCAGCGTAGCGGGGGGATCTGCAGATACGCAGTATTTT	CASSVAGGSADTQYF
TRBV12-3/TRBV12-4	TRBJ1-1	.	.	TGTGCCAGCAGTACTACAGGCCTCACTGAAGCTTTCTTT	CASSTTGLTEAFF
TRBV20-1	TRBJ2-2	TRBD1	.	TGCAGTGTTAGTGGACAGGGGGCTTCGAACACCGGGGAGCTGTTTTTT	CSVSGQGASNTGELFF
TRBV5-1	TRBJ2-1	.	once	TGCGCCAGCAGTCGGGAAAACTACAATGAGCAGTTCTTC	CASSRENYNEQFF
TRBV29-1	TRBJ1-2	TRBD1	.	TGCAGCGTTGCCGGGACAGACTATGGCTACACCTTC	CSVAGTDYGYTF
TRBV7-9	TRBJ2-5	.	.	TGTGCCAGCAGCTTAGGCTTTAGGGACTCTCAAGAGACCCAGTACTTC	CASSLGFRDSQETQYF
TRBV19	TRBJ2-2	TRBD1	.	TGTGCCAGTAGTATGCGGAGACAGGGCAACACCGGGGAGCTGTTTTTT	CASSMRRQGNTGELFF
TRBV30	TRBJ2-1	TRBD2	.	TGTGCCTGGAGTGGGAGCCCCGGGGGGTCCTCCTACAATGAGCAGTTCTTC	CAWSGSPGGSSYNEQFF
TRBV9	TRBJ1-6	.	.	TGTGCCAGCAGCCTCGGACAGTATAATTCACCCCTCCACTTT	CASSLGQYNSPLHF
TRBV6-2/TRBV6-3	TRBJ2-7	.	once	TGTGCCAGCAGTTTTGCAGACTACGAGCAGTACTTC	CASSFADYEQYF
TRBV7-2	TRBJ1-1	TRBD1	.	TGTGCCAGCAGCAGAGACAGGGTGAACACTGAAGCTTTCTTT	CASSRDRVNTEAFF
TRBV6-5	TRBJ1-2	TRBD1	.	TGTGCCAGCAGTTACTCTACCCAGGGGGCTTCGGGGGGCTACACCTTC	CASSYSTQGASGGYTF
TRBV11-2	TRBJ2-1	.	.	TGTGCCAGCAGCTTAGGGCTAGACCCCGAGTACAATGAGCAGTTCTTC	CASSLGLDPEYNEQFF
TRBV2	TRBJ1-1	TRBD1	.	TGTGCCAGCACGCCGGGACAGGCTGCCCTAAGAGCTTTCTTT	CASTPGQAALRAFF
TRBV19	TRBJ1-5	TRBD1	.	TGTGCCAGTAGTTTCCAGACAGGGGGTATAGGCAATCAGCCCCAGCATTTT	CASSFQTGGIGNQPQHF
TRBV18	TRBJ1-5	TRBD1	.	TGTGCCAGCTCAGCCGGGACAGGGAACTCTCAGCCCCAGCATTTT	CASSAGTGNSQPQHF
TRBV4-3	TRBJ2-4	TRBD1	.	TGCGCCAGCAGCCAAGACCCCCCAGGGACAGTTCTAATCCCCATTCAGTACTTC	CASSQDPPGTVLIPIQYF
TRBV12-3/TRBV12-4	TRBJ1-2	.	.	TGTGCCAGCAGTGACGGGGTCTATGGCTACACCTTC	CASSDGVYGYTF
TRBV28	TRBJ1-2	TRBD1	.	TGTGCCAGCAGTACATGGACAGGGCGTCTTTTGAATGGCTACACCTTC	CASSTWTGRLLNGYTF
TRBV29-1	TRBJ2-5	.	.	TGCAGCGTTGATGTGAGGGAAGCCCAGACCCAGTACTTC	CSVDVREAQTQYF
TRBV19	TRBJ1-5	.	.	TGTGCCAGTAGTAAGGCCAGGGATAGCAATCAGCCCCAGCATTTT	CASSKARDSNQPQHF
TRBV30	TRBJ1-1	.	.	TGTGCCTGGACCCGGAGCGGGGGTTTCACTGAAGCTTTCTTT	CAWTRSGGFTEAFF
TRBV5-8	TRBJ2-1	.	.	TGTGCCGGCTTTCGGCCAGCCAGTTTACAGTACAATGAGCAGTTCTTC	CAGFRPASLQYNEQFF
TRBV2	TRBJ1-5	TRBD1	few	TGTGCCAGCATGGAGACAGGGGGCGGTCAGCCCCAGCATTTT	CASMETGGGQPQHF
TRBV11-2	TRBJ2-5	TRBD2	.	TGTGCCAGCAGGGGAATAGCGGGAGGGCCTGTTGAGACCCAGTACTTC	CASRGIAGGPVETQYF
TRBV6-1	TRBJ2-4	.	.	TGTGCCAGCAGTGAAGCGCGGTTAGCCAAAAACATTCAGTACTTC	CASSEARLAKNIQYF
TRBV9	TRBJ1-2	.	.	TGTGCCAGCAGCGTCGATGCAGGGGTTTTAGCTTATGGCTACACCTTC	CASSVDAGVLAYGYTF
TRBV7-6	TRBJ2-7	TRBD2	.	TGTGCCAGCAGTGGGACTAGCGGGAGCTACGAGCAGTACTTC	CASSGTSGSYEQYF
TRBV9	TRBJ1-2	.	.	TGTGCCAGCAGCCAAGGGCCGGGACGGGAGGGTGGCCTCTATGGCTACACCTTC	CASSQGPGREGGLYGYTF
TRBV7-2	TRBJ2-2	.	.	TGTGCCAGCAGCTTACGATACGGGACCGGGGAGCTGTTTTTT	CASSLRYGTGELFF
TRBV13	TRBJ2-1	TRBD2	.	TGTGCCAGCAGACCCGGGGGGGCCGGTTACAATGAGCAGTTCTTC	CASRPGGAGYNEQFF
TRBV18	TRBJ2-1	.	.	TGTGCCAGCTCACCACGTGGGGCAGGGCGTAACGATGAGCAGTTCTTC	CASSPRGAGRNDEQFF
TRBV28	TRBJ1-6	.	.	TGTGCCAGCAGTCCTGTGGGGGGGAATAATGATTCACCCCTCCACTTT	CASSPVGGNNDSPLHF
TRBV19	TRBJ2-2	.	.	TGTGCCAGTAGTATGGGCCTTTACCTGGACAGAAAAAACACCGGGGAGCTGTTTTTT	CASSMGLYLDRKNTGELFF
TRBV5-1	TRBJ2-3	.	.	TGCGCCAGCAGCTTGGAGGGACAAACAAACACAGATACGCAGTATTTT	CASSLEGQTNTDTQYF
TRBV5-1	TRBJ2-1	.	.	TGCGCCAGCAGCAGGACAGACTACAATGAGCAGTTCTTC	CASSRTDYNEQFF
TRBV30	TRBJ1-5	TRBD1	.	TGTGCCTGGAGACGACCCGGGACAGGGGTCGATCAGCCCCAGCATTTT	CAWRRPGTGVDQPQHF
TRBV11-3	TRBJ1-3	.	once	TGTGCCAGCAGCTTCTCAGGGATTGGAAACACCATATATTTT	CASSFSGIGNTIYF
TRBV29-1	TRBJ2-1	.	.	TGCAGCGTGAGGGCCGGGACAAGTAATGAGCAGTTCTTC	CSVRAGTSNEQFF